This T cell receptor beta chain derives from a study of blood T cell repertoires in COVID-19. Overall study: Italy, Spain and the United States were the sources of the convalescent and acute COVID-19 samples. Sources were T cells, B-cell-depleted T cells, or PBMCs; the material itself was cDNA or gDNA.

Original methodology: How many nucleated cells were present was estimated from reference gene primer amplification. The repertoire was sequenced with immunoSEQ multiplex PCR; TCRdb's copy has only in-frame clones and lacks some. D and trimming were read from the DNA, whereas the V and J calls and clone size are those reported in that table. The data contain approximately 430,000 clones, 86% of them seen just once; the ten biggest clones take up around 1.4%. Germline lookup yields CDR1 SGHDT and CDR2 YYEEEE. The CDR3 sequence is 17 residues long. The trim removed 4 bases at V and 2 bases at J, leaving 9 bases unmatched.

The J gene is TRBJ2-3, the V gene TRBV5-6; 11 bases fit TRBD2. This TCR was sampled from a woman aged 30 to 39 with active or convalescent COVID-19. The specimen sequenced was peripheral blood. The DNA of the CDR3 is TGTGCCAGCAGCCCACTTGGGACTAGCGGTAACACAGATACGCAGTATTTT. Its translation: CASSPLGTSGNTDTQYF. Full variable domain (remainder filled in from reference TRBV5-6 and TRBJ2-3): DAGVTQSPTHLIKTRGQQVTLRCSPKSGHDTVSWYQQALGQGPQFIFQYYEEEERQRGNFPDRFSGHQFPNYSSELNVNALLLGDSALYLCASSPLGTSGNTDTQYFGPGTRLTVL.